Included here is one T cell receptor beta chain sequence, with context. Its antigen is still unknown. Trimming stripped 6 bases from V and 3 bases from J, with 12 bases between. The CDR3 contains 14 residues. CDR1 is LNHDA and CDR2 is SQIVND in the germline V gene (reference sequence). The sample is drawn from a study of T cells in Graves' hyperthyroidism and ophthalmopathy. Study-wide points: With a median lead of roughly 6.2 months before onset, the model predicted ophthalmopathy.

Amplification of TCR beta CDR3 regions used RNA as the template. A set of HTBI primers served as the primers for a first-round RT-PCR of the TCR CDR3. TCRdb passed the multiplex PCR reads through MiXCR, listing each CDR3 protein once. The sample has some 250,000 distinct CDR3 sequences, approximately 14% seen once. The hyperthyroidism patients had all been newly diagnosed, and their disease duration was under 2 months. Their ages ranged from 18 to 65 years. Sequences were obtained from blood. The TCR was taken from a woman aged 40-49 years with Graves' hyperthyroidism that later progressed to Graves' ophthalmopathy. This rearrangement joins TRBV19 to TRBJ1-3; the D is unclear. The CDR3 loop reads CASSWTVGGNTIYF. DNA for the CDR3: TGTGCCAGTAGCTGGACTGTGGGTGGAAACACCATATATTTT.